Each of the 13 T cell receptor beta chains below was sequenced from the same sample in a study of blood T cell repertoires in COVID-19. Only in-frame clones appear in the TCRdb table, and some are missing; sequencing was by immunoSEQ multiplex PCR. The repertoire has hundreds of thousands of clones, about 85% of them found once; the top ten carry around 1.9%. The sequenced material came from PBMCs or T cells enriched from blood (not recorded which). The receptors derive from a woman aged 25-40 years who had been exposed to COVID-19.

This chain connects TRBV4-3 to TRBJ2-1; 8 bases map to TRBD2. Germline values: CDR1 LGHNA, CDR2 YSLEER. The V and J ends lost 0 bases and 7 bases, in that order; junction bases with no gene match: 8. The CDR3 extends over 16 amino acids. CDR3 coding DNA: TGCGCCAGCAGCCAAGATTTGCGGGGGGTCTTTAATGAGCAGTTCTTC. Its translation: CASSQDLRGVFNEQFF.

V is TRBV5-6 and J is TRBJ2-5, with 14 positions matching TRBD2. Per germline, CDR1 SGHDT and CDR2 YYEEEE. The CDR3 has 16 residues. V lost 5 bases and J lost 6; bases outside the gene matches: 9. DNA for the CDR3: TGTGCCAGCAGTGGGACTAGCGGGGGCCTTGGGAAGACCCAGTACTTC. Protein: CASSGTSGGLGKTQYF.

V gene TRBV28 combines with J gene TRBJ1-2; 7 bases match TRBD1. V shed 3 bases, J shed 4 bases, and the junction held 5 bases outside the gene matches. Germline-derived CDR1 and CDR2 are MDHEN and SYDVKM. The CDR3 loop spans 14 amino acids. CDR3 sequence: CASSLNRGSYGYTF. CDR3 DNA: TGTGCCAGCAGTTTGAACAGGGGATCCTATGGCTACACCTTC.

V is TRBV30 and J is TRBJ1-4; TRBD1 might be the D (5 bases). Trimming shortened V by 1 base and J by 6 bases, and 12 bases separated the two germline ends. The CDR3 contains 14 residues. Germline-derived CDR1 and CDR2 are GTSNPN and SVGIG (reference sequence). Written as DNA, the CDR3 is TGTGCCTGGAGTGATCGGGGAGGGGATGAAAAACTGTTTTTT. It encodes CAWSDRGGDEKLFF.

The CDR3 loop reads CASSPLGRYNEQFF. The CDR3 DNA reads as TGTGCCAGCAGCCCCCTCGGGAGGTACAATGAGCAGTTCTTC. This chain joins TRBV4-2 and TRBJ2-1, with 7 bases matching TRBD2. Germline assignment: CDR1 LGHNA and CDR2 YNFKEQ. This CDR3 comprises 14 residues. The trim removed 4 bases at V and 4 bases at J, leaving 4 bases unmatched.

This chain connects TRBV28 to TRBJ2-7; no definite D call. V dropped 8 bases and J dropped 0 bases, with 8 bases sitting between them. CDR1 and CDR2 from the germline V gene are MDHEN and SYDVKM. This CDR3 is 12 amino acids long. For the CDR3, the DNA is TGTGCCAGCGGCCCCCCCTCCTACGAGCAGTACTTC. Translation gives CASGPPSYEQYF. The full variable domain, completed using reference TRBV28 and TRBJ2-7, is DVKVTQSSRYLVKRTGEKVFLECVQDMDHENMFWYRQDPGLGLRLIYFSYDVKMKEKGDIPEGYSVSREKKERFSLILESASTNQTSMYLCASGPPSYEQYFGPGTRLTVT.

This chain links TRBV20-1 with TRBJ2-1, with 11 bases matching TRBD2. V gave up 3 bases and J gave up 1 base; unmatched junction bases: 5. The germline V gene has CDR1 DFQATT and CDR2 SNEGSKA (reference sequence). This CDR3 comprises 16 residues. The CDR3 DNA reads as TGCAGTGCTAGTCTTAGCGGGGGGGCTTCCTACAATGAGCAGTTCTTC. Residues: CSASLSGGASYNEQFF.

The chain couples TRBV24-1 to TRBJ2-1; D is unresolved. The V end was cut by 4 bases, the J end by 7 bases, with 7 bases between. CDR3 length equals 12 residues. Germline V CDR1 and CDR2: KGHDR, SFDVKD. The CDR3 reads CATSDLGNEQFF. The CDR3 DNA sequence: TGTGCCACCAGTGACCTCGGGAATGAGCAGTTCTTC.

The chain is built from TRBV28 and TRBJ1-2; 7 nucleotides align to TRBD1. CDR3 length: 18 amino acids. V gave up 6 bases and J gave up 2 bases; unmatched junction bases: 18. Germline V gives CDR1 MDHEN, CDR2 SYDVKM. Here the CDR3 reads CASRVHSQGRGLNYGYTF. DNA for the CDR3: TGTGCCAGCAGGGTTCACTCACAGGGGCGGGGCCTGAACTATGGCTACACCTTC.

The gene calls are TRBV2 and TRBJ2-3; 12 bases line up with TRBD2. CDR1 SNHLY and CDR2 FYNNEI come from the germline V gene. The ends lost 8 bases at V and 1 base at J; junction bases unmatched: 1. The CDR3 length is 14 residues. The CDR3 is CASRTSGGTDTQYF. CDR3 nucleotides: TGTGCCAGCCGGACTAGCGGGGGCACAGATACGCAGTATTTT.

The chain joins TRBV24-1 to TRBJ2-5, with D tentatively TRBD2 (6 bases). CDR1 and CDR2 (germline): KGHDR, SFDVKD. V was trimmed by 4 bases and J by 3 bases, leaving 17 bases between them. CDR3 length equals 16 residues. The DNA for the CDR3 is TGTGCCACCAGTGACCCCTACGGGAGATTGGAAGAGACCCAGTACTTC. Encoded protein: CATSDPYGRLEETQYF.

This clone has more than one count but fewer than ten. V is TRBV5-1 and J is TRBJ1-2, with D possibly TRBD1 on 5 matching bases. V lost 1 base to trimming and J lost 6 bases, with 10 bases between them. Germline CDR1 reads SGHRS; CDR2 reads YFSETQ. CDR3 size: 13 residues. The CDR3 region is CASSLMPGNGYTF. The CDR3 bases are TGCGCCAGCAGCTTGATGCCAGGGAATGGCTACACCTTC.

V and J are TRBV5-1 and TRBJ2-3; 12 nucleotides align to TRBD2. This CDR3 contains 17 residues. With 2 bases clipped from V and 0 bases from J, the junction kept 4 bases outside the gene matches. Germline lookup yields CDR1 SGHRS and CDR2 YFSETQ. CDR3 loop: CASSLPGTSGSTDTQYF. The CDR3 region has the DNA TGCGCCAGCAGCTTACCCGGGACTAGCGGGAGCACAGATACGCAGTATTTT.